Listed below are T cell receptor beta chains from one sample, sequenced in a study of blood T cells in healthy people across ages. TCRdb itself ran the 5' RACE reads through MiXCR, one entry per CDR3 protein. The table records approximately 830,000 distinct CDR3 sequences, around 62% of them present only once. Sequencing was done on a sample of blood. Receptors were obtained from a man aged 25-40 years in good health. CDR3s include the opening cysteine and the closing phenylalanine or tryptophan. Fields, in order: CDR3 protein, CDR3 DNA, V gene, J gene, D gene, clone size. The D gene is left open where the match is weak. Size is stated for part of the rows, as once, few or many counts, or as a class when the clone is expanded.

CDR3: CASSLNGDRVYDEQYF; DNA: TGTGCCAGCAGTCTTAACGGGGACAGGGTATATGATGAGCAGTACTTC; V: TRBV27; J: TRBJ2-5; D: TRBD1; size: .
CDR3: CASADRVAYGYTF; DNA: TGTGCCAGCGCAGACAGGGTAGCTTATGGCTACACCTTC; V: TRBV7-2; J: TRBJ1-2; D: TRBD1; size: few
CDR3: CASSHTGTSIRNEQFF; DNA: TGTGCCAGCAGCCACACCGGGACTAGCATTAGGAATGAGCAGTTCTTC; V: TRBV4-2; J: TRBJ2-1; D: TRBD2; size: .
CDR3: CASSLARGRGNTIYF; DNA: TGTGCCAGCAGCTTAGCTCGGGGTAGGGGAAACACCATATATTTT; V: TRBV7-2; J: TRBJ1-3; D: .; size: .
CDR3: CASSASSEETQYF; DNA: TGTGCCAGCAGCGCCAGCAGTGAAGAGACCCAGTACTTC; V: TRBV9; J: TRBJ2-5; D: .; size: .
CDR3: CASSYPRGLGDVLTF; DNA: TGTGCCAGCAGTTACCCGAGGGGGCTAGGCGACGTCCTGACTTTC; V: TRBV6-2/TRBV6-3; J: TRBJ2-6; D: TRBD1; size: .
CDR3: CASSQDNAGGLNEQFF; DNA: TGTGCCAGCAGCCAAGATAATGCGGGGGGACTCAATGAGCAGTTCTTC; V: TRBV4-2; J: TRBJ2-1; D: TRBD2; size: few
CDR3: CASSPSPGTGFADTQYF; DNA: TGCGCCAGCAGCCCTAGTCCCGGGACAGGGTTCGCAGATACGCAGTATTTT; V: TRBV5-1; J: TRBJ2-3; D: TRBD1; size: .
CDR3: CASSVLAGGAYEQYF; DNA: TGTGCCAGCAGTGTCCTAGCGGGGGGGGCCTACGAGCAGTACTTC; V: TRBV6-4; J: TRBJ2-7; D: TRBD2; size: .
CDR3: CASSLTGDHNEQFF; DNA: TGTGCCAGCAGCTTAACAGGGGACCACAATGAGCAGTTCTTC; V: TRBV7-3; J: TRBJ2-1; D: .; size: .
CDR3: CASSVGEAPYEQYF; DNA: TGTGCCAGCAGCGTAGGCGAGGCCCCCTACGAGCAGTACTTC; V: TRBV9; J: TRBJ2-7; D: .; size: few
CDR3: CRARAGMNSPLHF; DNA: TGCAGAGCTAGAGCGGGCATGAATTCACCCCTCCACTTT; V: TRBV20-1; J: TRBJ1-6; D: .; size: .
CDR3: CASSLARIYGYTF; DNA: TGTGCCAGCAGCTTAGCGCGGATCTATGGCTACACCTTC; V: TRBV7-9; J: TRBJ1-2; D: .; size: few
CDR3: CASSVWAQNTEAFF; DNA: TGTGCCAGCAGCGTATGGGCCCAGAACACTGAAGCTTTCTTT; V: TRBV9; J: TRBJ1-1; D: .; size: few
CDR3: CASSLTRTSGTYEQYF; DNA: TGTGCCAGCAGCTTAACCAGGACTAGCGGGACCTACGAGCAGTACTTC; V: TRBV7-2; J: TRBJ2-7; D: TRBD2; size: .
CDR3: CASSLGVRRARDTQYF; DNA: TGTGCCAGCAGCTTAGGGGTTAGAAGGGCTCGGGATACGCAGTATTTT; V: TRBV7-2; J: TRBJ2-3; D: .; size: .
CDR3: CATSRNPLRDRGSEQYF; DNA: TGTGCCACCAGCAGAAACCCCCTGCGGGACAGGGGTTCCGAGCAGTACTTC; V: TRBV15; J: TRBJ2-7; D: TRBD1; size: .
CDR3: CASSKQEAKNIQYF; DNA: TGTGCCAGCTCAAAACAGGAAGCCAAAAACATTCAGTACTTC; V: TRBV18; J: TRBJ2-4; D: .; size: few
CDR3: CAIRTNHGQYF; DNA: TGTGCCATCAGGACTAATCATGGGCAGTACTTC; V: TRBV10-3; J: TRBJ2-7; D: .; size: .
CDR3: CSAGTFYEQYF; DNA: TGCAGTGCAGGGACCTTCTACGAGCAGTACTTC; V: TRBV20-1; J: TRBJ2-7; D: .; size: few
CDR3: CSVEDLVAGPRGETQYF; DNA: TGCAGCGTTGAAGATTTAGTAGCGGGGCCAAGAGGGGAGACCCAGTACTTC; V: TRBV29-1; J: TRBJ2-5; D: TRBD2; size: few